The source of this TCR beta chain is a study of radiotherapy plus CTLA-4 blockade in lung cancer. Turning to the study itself: Objective responses arose in about 18% of patients, and about 32% experienced disease control.

Study-level results: Reportedly, early blood T cell clone dynamics best predicted response, with interferon-beta. Radiotherapy with ipilimumab was followed by blood expansion of tumor-derived clones.

On this clone: The target antigen is unknown.

The germline gives CDR1 MNHEY, CDR2 SVGAGI. The CDR3 runs to 14 residues. The trim removed 6 bases at V and 6 bases at J, leaving 9 bases unmatched. The table came from immunoSEQ multiplex PCR; TCRdb's copy has only in-frame clones and leaves some out. The sample lists roughly 50,000 clones, almost 85% occurring once. Lung cancer patients with chemo-refractory metastatic non-small-cell disease were given focal radiation plus CTLA-4 blockade with ipilimumab. The chain employs TRBV6-5 and TRBJ2-7, with TRBD1 matching over 9 bases. This receptor was obtained from a human donor with non-small cell lung cancer whose response to radiotherapy plus ipilimumab could not be evaluated. The input for sequencing was peripheral blood, taken from a patient treated with radiotherapy plus ipilimumab. The CDR3 protein is CASRNRQGVGEQYF. In DNA, the CDR3 is TGTGCCAGCAGAAACAGACAGGGGGTAGGCGAGCAGTACTTC.